This T cell receptor beta chain stems from a study of T cell changes during pregnancy in multiple sclerosis. The assay was immunoSEQ multiplex PCR, and TCRdb's table has in-frame clones only and misses some. The repertoire holds approximately 45,000 clones, 92% seen once, with approximately 0.73% in the top ten. V lost 4 bases to trimming and J lost 7 bases, with 20 bases between them. The germline V gene encodes CDR1 SGHVS and CDR2 FQNEAQ. The CDR3 is made up of 16 amino acids. This clone has just one count. Sequences were derived from CD4+ T cells from peripheral blood mononuclear cells, sampled in the first trimester of pregnancy. This clonotype was sampled from a female donor with multiple sclerosis, enrolled in a pregnancy study. V gene TRBV7-8 combines with J gene TRBJ2-1, with D maybe TRBD2 (6 bases). CDR3 bases: TGTGCCAGCAGCTCATATTCTAGCGCCCCGGGGAATGAGCAGTTCTTC. It codes for CASSSYSSAPGNEQFF.